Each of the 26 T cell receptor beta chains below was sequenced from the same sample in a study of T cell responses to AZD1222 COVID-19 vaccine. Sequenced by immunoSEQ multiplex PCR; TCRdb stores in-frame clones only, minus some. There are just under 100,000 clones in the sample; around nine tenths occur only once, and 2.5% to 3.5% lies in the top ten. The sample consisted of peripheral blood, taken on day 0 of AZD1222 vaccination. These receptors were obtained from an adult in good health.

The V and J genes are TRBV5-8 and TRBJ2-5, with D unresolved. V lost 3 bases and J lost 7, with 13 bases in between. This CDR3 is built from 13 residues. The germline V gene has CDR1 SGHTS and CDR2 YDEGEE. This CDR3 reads CASSWKDLGTQYF. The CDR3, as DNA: TGTGCCAGCAGCTGGAAGGATTTAGGGACCCAGTACTTC.

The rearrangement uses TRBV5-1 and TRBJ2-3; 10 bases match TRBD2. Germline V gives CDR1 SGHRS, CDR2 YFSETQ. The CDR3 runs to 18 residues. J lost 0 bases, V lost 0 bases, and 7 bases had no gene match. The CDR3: CASSLARSSGGSTDTQYF. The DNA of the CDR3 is TGCGCCAGCAGCTTGGCCCGGTCTAGCGGGGGTAGCACAGATACGCAGTATTTT.

The CDR3, as DNA: TGCGCCAGCAGCCCCGTAGGGATACGTCGTAAGAATGAGCAGTTCTTC. Its protein is CASSPVGIRRKNEQFF. The chain joins TRBV4-3 to TRBJ2-1, with D uncertain. This CDR3 spans 16 amino acids. Per germline, CDR1 LGHNA and CDR2 YSLEER. V lost 4 bases, J lost 7 bases, and 20 bases lay in between.

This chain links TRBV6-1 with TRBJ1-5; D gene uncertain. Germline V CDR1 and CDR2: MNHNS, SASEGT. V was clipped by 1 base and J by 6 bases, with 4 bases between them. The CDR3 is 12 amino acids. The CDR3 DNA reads TGTGCCAGCAGTGAAGACGGTCAGCCCCAGCATTTT. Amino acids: CASSEDGQPQHF.

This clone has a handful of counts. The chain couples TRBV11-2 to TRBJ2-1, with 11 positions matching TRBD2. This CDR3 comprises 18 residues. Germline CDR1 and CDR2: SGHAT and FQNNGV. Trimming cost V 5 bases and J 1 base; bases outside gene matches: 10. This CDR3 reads CASSPVPSGGFSYNEQFF. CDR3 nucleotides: TGTGCCAGCAGCCCTGTGCCTAGCGGGGGGTTTTCCTACAATGAGCAGTTCTTC.

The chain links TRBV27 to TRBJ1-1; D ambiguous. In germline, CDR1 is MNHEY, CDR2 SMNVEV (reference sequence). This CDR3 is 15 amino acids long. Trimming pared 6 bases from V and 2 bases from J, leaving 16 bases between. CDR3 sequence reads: CASRPTGRINTEAFF. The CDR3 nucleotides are TGTGCCAGCAGACCGACGGGAAGGATCAACACTGAAGCTTTCTTT.

The chain's CDR3 is CASGGGAGRAEKLFF. CDR3 nucleotides: TGTGCTAGTGGTGGGGGCGCGGGAAGGGCTGAAAAACTGTTTTTT. This chain links TRBV12-5 with TRBJ1-4; perhaps TRBD1 as D (6 bases). Trimming left V 5 bases short and J 7 bases short, with 17 bases between. There are 15 residues in the CDR3. Germline V gives CDR1 LGHNT, CDR2 FRNRAP.

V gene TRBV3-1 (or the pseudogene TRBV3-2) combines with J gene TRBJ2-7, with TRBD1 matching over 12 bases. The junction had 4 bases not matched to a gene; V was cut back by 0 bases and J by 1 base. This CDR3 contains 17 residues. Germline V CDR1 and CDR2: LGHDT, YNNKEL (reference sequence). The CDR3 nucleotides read TGTGCCAGCAGCCAAGATTCGGGACAGGGGGCGTCCTACGAGCAGTACTTC. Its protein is CASSQDSGQGASYEQYF.

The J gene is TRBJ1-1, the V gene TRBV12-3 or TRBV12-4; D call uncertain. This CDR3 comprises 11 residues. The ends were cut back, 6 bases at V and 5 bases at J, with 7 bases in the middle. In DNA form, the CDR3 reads TGTGCCAGCAGGATCAGGACTGAAGCTTTCTTT. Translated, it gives CASRIRTEAFF.

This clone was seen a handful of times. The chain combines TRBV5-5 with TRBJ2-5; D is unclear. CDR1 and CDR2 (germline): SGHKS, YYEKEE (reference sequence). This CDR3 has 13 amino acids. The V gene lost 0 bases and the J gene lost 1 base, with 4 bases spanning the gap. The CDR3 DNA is TGTGCCAGCAGCTTGGGTAGCCAAGAGACCCAGTACTTC. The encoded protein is CASSLGSQETQYF.

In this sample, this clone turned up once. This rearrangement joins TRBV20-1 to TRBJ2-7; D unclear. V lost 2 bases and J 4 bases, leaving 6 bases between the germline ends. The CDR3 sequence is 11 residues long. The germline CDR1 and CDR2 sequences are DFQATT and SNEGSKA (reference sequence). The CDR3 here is CSARYGYEQYF. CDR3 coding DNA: TGCAGTGCTAGATACGGATACGAGCAGTACTTC.

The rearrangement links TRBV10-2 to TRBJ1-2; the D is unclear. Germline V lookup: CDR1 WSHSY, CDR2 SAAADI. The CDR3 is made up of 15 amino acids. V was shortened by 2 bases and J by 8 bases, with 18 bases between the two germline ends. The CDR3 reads CASSETRDGTGGYTF. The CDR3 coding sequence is TGCGCCAGCAGTGAGACACGCGACGGCACTGGCGGCTACACCTTC.

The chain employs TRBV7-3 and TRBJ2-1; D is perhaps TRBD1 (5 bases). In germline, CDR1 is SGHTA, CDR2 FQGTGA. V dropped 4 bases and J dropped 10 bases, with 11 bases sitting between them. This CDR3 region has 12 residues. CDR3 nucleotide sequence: TGTGCCAGCAGCTCAAGGGGTGGCGAGCAGTTCTTC. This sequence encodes CASSSRGGEQFF.

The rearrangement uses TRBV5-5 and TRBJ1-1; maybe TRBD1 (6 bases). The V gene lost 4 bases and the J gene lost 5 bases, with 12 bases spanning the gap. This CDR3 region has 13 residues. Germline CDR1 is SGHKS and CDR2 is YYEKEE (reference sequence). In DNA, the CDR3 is TGTGCCAGCAGCGACATAGGGGGGACTGAAGCTTTCTTT. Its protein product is CASSDIGGTEAFF.

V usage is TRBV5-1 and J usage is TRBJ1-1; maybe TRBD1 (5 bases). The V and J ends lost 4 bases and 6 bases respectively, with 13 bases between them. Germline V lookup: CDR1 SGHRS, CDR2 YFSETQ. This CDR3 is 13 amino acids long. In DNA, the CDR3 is TGCGCCAGCAGCGCCGGGACGGCGCCTGAAGCTTTCTTT. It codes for CASSAGTAPEAFF.

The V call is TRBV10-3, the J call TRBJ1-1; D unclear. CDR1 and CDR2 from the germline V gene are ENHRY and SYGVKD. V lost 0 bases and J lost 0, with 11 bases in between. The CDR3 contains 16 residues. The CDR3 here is CAISESVWQMNTEAFF. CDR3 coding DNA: TGTGCCATCAGTGAGTCAGTGTGGCAGATGAACACTGAAGCTTTCTTT.

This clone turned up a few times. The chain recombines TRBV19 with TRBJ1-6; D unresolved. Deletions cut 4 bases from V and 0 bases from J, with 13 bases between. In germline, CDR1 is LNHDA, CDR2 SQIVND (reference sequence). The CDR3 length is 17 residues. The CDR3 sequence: CASSNSLLSSYNSPLHF. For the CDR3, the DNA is TGTGCCAGTAGTAATTCCCTCTTGAGCTCCTATAATTCACCCCTCCACTTT.

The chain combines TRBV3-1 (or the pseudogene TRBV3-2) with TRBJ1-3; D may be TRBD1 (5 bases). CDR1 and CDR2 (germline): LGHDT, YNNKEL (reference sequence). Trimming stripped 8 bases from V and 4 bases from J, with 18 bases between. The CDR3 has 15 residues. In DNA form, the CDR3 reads TGTGCCAGCGAAAGAAGAGGGACCGAAGGAAACACCATATATTTT. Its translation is CASERRGTEGNTIYF.

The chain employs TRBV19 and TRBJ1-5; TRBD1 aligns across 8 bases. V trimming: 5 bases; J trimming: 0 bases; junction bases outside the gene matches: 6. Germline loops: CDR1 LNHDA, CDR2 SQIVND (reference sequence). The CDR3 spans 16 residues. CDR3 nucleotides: TGTGCCAGTAGTCCTTCAGGGGGCTATAGCAATCAGCCCCAGCATTTT. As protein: CASSPSGGYSNQPQHF.

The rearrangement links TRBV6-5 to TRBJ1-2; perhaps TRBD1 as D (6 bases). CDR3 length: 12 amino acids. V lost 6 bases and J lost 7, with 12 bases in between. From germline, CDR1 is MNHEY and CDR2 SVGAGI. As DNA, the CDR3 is TGTGCCAGCAGGGGGGCAGGGGTTGGCTACACCTTC. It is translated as CASRGAGVGYTF.

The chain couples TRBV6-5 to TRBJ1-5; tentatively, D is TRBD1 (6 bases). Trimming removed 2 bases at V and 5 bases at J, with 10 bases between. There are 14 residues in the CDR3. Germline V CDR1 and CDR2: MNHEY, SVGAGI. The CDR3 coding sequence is TGTGCCAGCAGTTACGACAGGTTCGATCAGCCCCAGCATTTT. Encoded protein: CASSYDRFDQPQHF.

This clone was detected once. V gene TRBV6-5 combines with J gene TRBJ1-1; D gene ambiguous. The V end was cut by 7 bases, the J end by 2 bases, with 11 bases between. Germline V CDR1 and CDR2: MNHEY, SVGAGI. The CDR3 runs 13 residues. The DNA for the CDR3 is TGTGCCAGCACCAAACGGGAAAACACTGAAGCTTTCTTT. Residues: CASTKRENTEAFF.

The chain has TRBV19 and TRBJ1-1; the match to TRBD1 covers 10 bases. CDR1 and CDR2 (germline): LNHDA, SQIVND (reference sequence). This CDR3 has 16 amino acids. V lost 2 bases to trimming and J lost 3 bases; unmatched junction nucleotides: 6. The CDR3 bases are TGTGCCAGTAGTATATCTAAGGGACAGGGGCACACTGAAGCTTTCTTT. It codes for CASSISKGQGHTEAFF.

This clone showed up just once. DNA for the CDR3: TGTGCCAGCAGCGCCCAAGACAGGGTTAATTCACCCCTCCACTTT. Protein product: CASSAQDRVNSPLHF. The J gene is TRBJ1-6, the V gene TRBV6-5; 7 bases map to TRBD1. The germline V gene encodes CDR1 MNHEY and CDR2 SVGAGI. This CDR3 spans 15 amino acids. Trimming at V came to 6 bases and at J to 6 bases, leaving 8 bases not matched to a gene.

The CDR3 protein is CASSSDNRRNSPLHF. CDR3 bases: TGTGCCAGCAGCTCTGACAATCGACGTAATTCACCCCTCCACTTT. The chain combines TRBV7-9 with TRBJ1-6; D is unclear. The V gene lost 4 bases and the J gene lost 6 bases, with 13 bases spanning the gap. Germline V lookup: CDR1 SEHNR, CDR2 FQNEAQ (reference sequence). The length of the CDR3 is 15 residues.

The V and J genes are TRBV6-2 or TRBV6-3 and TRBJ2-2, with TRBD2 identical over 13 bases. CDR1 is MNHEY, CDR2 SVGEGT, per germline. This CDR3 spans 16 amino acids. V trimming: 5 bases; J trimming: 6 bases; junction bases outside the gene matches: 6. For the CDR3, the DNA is TGTGCCAGCAGTCACCCACTAGCGGGAGGGCCCGGGGAGCTGTTTTTT. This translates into CASSHPLAGGPGELFF.